This TCR beta chain comes out of a study of T cells after yellow fever vaccination. Study outcomes and limitations: Within FACS-sorted repertoires, abundant clonotypes contaminating from the bulk population could be present.

The CDR3 contains 14 residues. The V gene lost 5 bases and the J gene lost 5 bases, with 15 bases spanning the gap. Per germline, CDR1 MNHEY and CDR2 SVGAGI. This clonotype was counted only a few times. Its antigen remains unknown. Each CDR3 protein is one row after TCRdb ran MiXCR on the 5' RACE reads. Of some 340,000 distinct CDR3 sequences listed, roughly 4% are singletons. V usage is TRBV6-5 and J usage is TRBJ1-2; D unresolved. The TCR sequence derives from a man younger than 35 who received the YFV17D yellow fever vaccine. The specimen was PBMCs, collected 5 days after the yellow fever booster vaccination. The CDR3 nucleotides read TGTGCCAGCAGTCAAATTGACACTCGGTATGGCTACACCTTC. Its protein product is CASSQIDTRYGYTF.